Described below is a single T cell receptor (beta chain) sequence and its context. This clone has more than one count but fewer than ten. Its antigen is not yet known. No base qualities exist here, and no much larger clone lies one base off it. Sequences SGHKS (CDR1) and YYEKEE (CDR2) are obtained from the germline V gene (reference sequence). Trimming accounts for 0 bases at V and 5 bases at J, while the number of junction bases matched to no gene is 4. The CDR3 spans 15 residues, from the cysteine through the phenylalanine. The entry retains the CDR3 DNA only, 45 bases that are in frame from base 1. The library was made by the immunoSEQ multiplex PCR assay. A mixture of 60 forward primers for TCR Vbeta segments and 13 reverse primers for TCR Jbeta segments was used in the multiplex PCR. The CDR3 region of rearranged TCR beta genes was amplified from genomic DNA by a multiplex PCR assay. The amplified TCR beta libraries were sequenced on the Illumina HiSeq System as 87-base-pair reads. In the source study's methods: A later analysis counted about 82 million unique TCR beta chains across the 670 or so repertoires, and around 12 million of these chains were shared by at least two donors. A nearest-neighbor algorithm error-corrected the raw reads and collapsed the reads into unique sequences, merging closely related sequences to remove PCR and sequencing errors. Alignment of CDR3 sequences to IMGT reference sequences was used to assign V, D and J gene segments. For a sequence to be retained, at least a six-nucleotide match to both a V gene segment and a J gene segment was required. Rearrangements were classified as productive when the CDR3 lacked stop codons and remained in frame with V and J, and all other rearrangements were classified as non-productive. CDR3 was defined by IMGT convention, running from the second conserved V-encoded cysteine to the conserved J-encoded phenylalanine. The earlier analysis of some 540 of the donors excluded any sequence lacking an unambiguous match to a single V gene segment. In an earlier analysis of 587 of the donors, a V segment was called functional when productive rearrangements were above 56.7%, and segregating when the standard deviation between donors exceeded 5%. A statistical classification framework was built for diagnosing cytomegalovirus status from the catalog of TCR beta chain sequences. In a later analysis, TCR nucleotide sequences were compared against IMGT/GENE-DB human TR gene sequences so that V and J genes could be assigned. A later analysis assigned CDR3 sequences and most-parsimonious VDJ recombination scenarios with the TCRdist pipeline. A later analysis defined each TCR beta chain by its CDR3 amino acid sequence plus V-gene family, and excluded reads lacking a unique V-gene family. As a way to deal with suspected cross-contamination and a sequencing artifact, a later analysis dropped 450 to 600 nucleotide sequences that were highly shared and had low generation probability. A later analysis calculated a clonal expansion index for each public chain from normalized within-repertoire ranks of inferred template counts. Generation probabilities in a later analysis came from a VDJ recombination model fitted to out-of-frame rearrangements, and those results were checked against IGoR. In a later analysis, hypergeometric tests were used to score TCR-TCR, TCR-HLA and TCR-CMV co-occurrence, with a repertoire-size bias correction applied to TCR pairs. In a later analysis, false discovery rates were estimated by permuting HLA or CMV assignments 20 times. In a later analysis, co-occurring TCRs were grouped using DBSCAN, with TCRdist sequence similarity added in when clustering inside HLA-allele-positive subsets. Repertoires with fewer than 30,000 or more than 120,000 public chains, plus five repertoires with anomalous nucleotide sharing, were excluded from co-occurrence clustering. TCRdb provides this immuneACCESS table in a form limited to in-frame rearrangements. Some clones are lacking; in checked studies, under half of them reflect an unresolved V gene, and why the rest are absent is not known. That table gives V, J and clone size, and the DNA gave D and trimming. This sample gives tens of thousands of clones in total; about 80% of them show up just once. The top ten clonotypes cover 1.4% of the sample.

The sample comes from a study of cytomegalovirus exposure and HLA in healthy donors (dated by TCRdb to 2016 to 2017). Some background on the complete study: An earlier analysis of 587 of the donors reported roughly 300 Gb of sequence data and 90 million to 120 million unique TCR beta sequences obtained from about 180 million T cells. The study used immunosequencing to profile the T cell repertoires of some 600 subjects and linked those repertoires to cytomegalovirus serostatus. Rather than using new phenotypic data, the later analysis identified candidate immune exposures from TCR beta sequences and from how often those sequences occurred across donors. About 280 gigabases of sequencing data and around 87 million unique TCR sequences were included in an early release covering around 650 HLA-typed donors. Both class I and class II loci were covered by HLA typing, at four-digit resolution. Four or five DR-DQ haplotypes were handled as single units for association and clustering because linkage in the cohort was strong. The study aimed to test whether signatures of past pathogen exposure could be identified by cataloging public T cell receptors. Among a few hundred genotyped donors of the cohort, an average of about 240,000 unique TCR beta nucleotide sequences were sequenced per donor, about a sixth of them non-productive. Alongside the repertoire data, information on donor age, sex, ethnicity and CMV serostatus was compiled. Along with the roughly 670-subject first cohort, a separate validation cohort of over a hundred different subjects was used. To predict cytomegalovirus infection status, the study brought together high-throughput TCR immunosequencing, statistical association of individual TCRs with disease status, and machine learning. In a later genetic analysis, genome-wide SNP genotypes for 398 of the 666 donors were used, and that subset was treated as a discovery cohort. Typing coverage differed by locus: A, B, C, DRB1 and DQB1 were typed in about 629-640 donors, DQA1 in about 560, DPA1 in roughly 590, and DPB1 in just under 490. A later analysis re-analyzed previously published TCR beta repertoires from about 600 donors and added high-resolution HLA genotyping to study TCR occurrence patterns. Of the roughly 400 genotyped donors, roughly 80% fell in the genetic ancestry cluster associated with self-reported Caucasian donors. All discovery cohort repertoires had been generated on a single sequencing platform. An earlier analysis of around 580 of the donors used high-throughput TCR beta sequencing to judge whether each TCR beta V gene segment behaved as functional or pseudogenic.

The paper as a whole reports these results and caveats: In an earlier analysis of more than 500 of the donors, most TCR beta V segments appeared in productive rearrangements about 87% or about 30% of the time, broadly matching IMGT annotations. A later genetic analysis associated a missense DCLRE1C variant with V-gene and J-gene trimming of TCR beta chains, and an independent cohort replicated the association. When HLA alleles, especially DR and DQ, strongly co-occurred, TCR associations were difficult to assign to individual alleles. According to a later analysis, TCR association rates differed among HLA loci, with DRB1 alleles showing the most associated TCRs and HLA-C alleles showing the fewest. Sequencing depth was assumed to be roughly uniform across donors in the presence/absence analyses, though that assumption may not hold. According to a later genetic analysis, donors in an Asian-associated ancestry cluster had fewer N-insertions in productive TCRs than the approximately 630-donor mean. A later analysis reported that several top co-occurrence clusters appeared linked to parvovirus B19, influenza, CMV and Epstein-Barr virus. A few of the identified cytomegalovirus-associated TCR beta chains were confirmed in vitro to be specific for cytomegalovirus antigens. This cohort had only TCR beta chains sequenced, and the lack of alpha or paired-chain data limited which features could be detected. According to the authors, the approach could potentially be generalized to other disease states and immunological phenotypes. At a false discovery rate of 0.05, a later analysis linked about 17,000 TCR beta sequences to specific HLA alleles. For the cohort, immune exposure information was limited to CMV serostatus. Around 16 rarely observed V segments, including chromosome 9 orphons, were excluded from the earlier analysis of approximately 500 of the donors because counts were too low. In a later analysis, HLA-associated TCR beta chains were found to be more clonally expanded and to have lower generation probabilities than equally common non-associated chains. Some IMGT-functional V segments, including TRBV6-2 and TRBV6-3, could not be told apart with the 87-base-pair reads, so those segments were excluded. Correlated functional status among segregating V segments might be attributable to linkage disequilibrium, but an unknown experimental factor could not be ruled out. Because HLA typing was unavailable for some donors at each locus, only the typed subset was used in association tests. In a later analysis, most CMV-associated TCR beta chains were found to appear HLA-restricted, with HLA associations seemingly driven largely by CMV exposure. Cytomegalovirus status was reported to be diagnosed by the classifier with high specificity and sensitivity in both the original and validation cohorts. The sequencing pipeline was judged likely to have produced a cluster of highly shared sequence variants as a technical artifact. The study listed 164 TCR beta chains as associated with cytomegalovirus. Across donors, most TCR sequences were observed very rarely, whereas some public TCRs were present in many individuals. A further reported finding was that TCR beta sequences accurately predicted the HLA-A and HLA-B alleles for most subjects in the first cohort.

In total, roughly 670 healthy bone marrow donors made up the cohort. All cohort members were sampled while nominally healthy, although unrecorded immune exposures were likely present. The donor tested CMV seronegative and was one of the 352 seronegative cohort members. Every donor gave a peripheral blood sample, and the peripheral blood mononuclear cells from that sample were used for TCR beta sequencing. The Qiagen DNeasy Blood Extraction Kit was used to extract genomic DNA from the blood cell samples. Sample: PBMCs. This chain is built from TRBV5-5 and TRBJ1-1; TRBD1 matches 10 bases in the middle. This TCR was sampled from a male donor in good health and CMV-seronegative. The base sequence is TGTGCCAGCAGCTTGGGACAGGGGGCCGGGACTGAAGCTTTCTTT. This gives the protein CASSLGQGAGTEAFF.